One sample yielded the 29 T cell receptor beta chains listed below, sequenced in a study of shared clonotypes between healthy human individuals. TCRdb keeps only in-frame clones here, not all; method: immunoSEQ multiplex PCR. The table lists around 2.1 million clones, under 97% of them singletons. The sample consisted of naive CD4+ T cells sorted from blood. Subset denoted: CD45RA+ positively selected. The origin of the receptors is a young man in good health.

This clone was seen a single time. The rearrangement links TRBV7-9 to TRBJ2-5; 15 nucleotides agree with TRBD2. Trimming cost V 3 bases and J 5 bases; bases outside gene matches: 7. CDR1 and CDR2 (germline): SEHNR, FQNEAQ (reference sequence). The CDR3 length is 17 residues. CDR3 coding DNA: TGTGCCAGCAGCTTGGGACTAGCGGGAGGCTGGGAGGAGACCCAGTACTTC. Amino acid sequence: CASSLGLAGGWEETQYF.

The table lists this clone with a count of one. The chain has TRBV9 and TRBJ1-4, with D hard to call. V lost 7 bases to trimming and J lost 0 bases, with 16 bases between them. CDR1 and CDR2 from the germline V gene are SGDLS and YYNGEE. This CDR3 region has 16 residues. CDR3 in amino acids: CASSKGGSATNEKLFF. The CDR3 region has the DNA TGTGCCAGCTCCAAGGGAGGCTCTGCAACTAATGAAAAACTGTTTTTT.

The rearrangement uses TRBV18 and TRBJ2-7; 9 nucleotides align to TRBD1. The ends lost 3 bases at V and 9 bases at J; junction bases unmatched: 9. The CDR3 totals 14 residues. Germline CDR1 KGHSH, CDR2 LQKENI. For the CDR3, the DNA is TGTGCCAGCTCACCGGACAGGGGAGGGCTCGCGCAGTACTTC. As protein: CASSPDRGGLAQYF.

The gene calls are TRBV5-1 and TRBJ2-2; D is unclear. The CDR3 is made up of 15 amino acids. Per germline, CDR1 SGHRS and CDR2 YFSETQ. The V end was cut by 0 bases, the J end by 5 bases, with 11 bases between. The chain's CDR3 is CASSLASARTGELFF. The CDR3 DNA follows: TGCGCCAGCAGCTTGGCGTCGGCAAGAACCGGGGAGCTGTTTTTT.

As concerns this clone: This specimen includes other DNA sequences encoding the same CDR3. The chain combines TRBV7-9 with TRBJ2-5; perhaps TRBD1 as D (6 bases). Per germline, CDR1 SEHNR and CDR2 FQNEAQ (reference sequence). The CDR3 is 14 amino acids. The V and J ends lost 5 bases and 4 bases respectively, with 14 bases between them. CDR3 amino acids: CASSPGQGRETQYF. In DNA form, the CDR3 reads TGTGCCAGCAGCCCGGGGCAGGGGAGAGAGACCCAGTACTTC.

The chain uses TRBV5-4 and TRBJ1-2; 10 nucleotides agree with TRBD1. V trimming: 4 bases; J trimming: 3 bases; junction bases outside the gene matches: 6. CDR1 and CDR2 (germline): SGHNT, YYREEE (reference sequence). There are 15 residues in the CDR3. The CDR3 is CASSLRTGGHYGYTF. DNA of the CDR3: TGTGCCAGCAGCCTTAGGACAGGGGGGCACTATGGCTACACCTTC.

The chain combines TRBV7-2 with TRBJ1-5; TRBD1 agrees at 7 bases. V lost 6 bases to trimming and J lost 2 bases; unmatched junction nucleotides: 7. Per germline, CDR1 SGHTA and CDR2 FQGNSA. This CDR3 spans 15 amino acids. The CDR3 nucleotides are TGTGCCAGCAGGCAATCAACAGGGGGCAATCAGCCCCAGCATTTT. It is translated as CASRQSTGGNQPQHF.

The rearrangement joins TRBV27 to TRBJ2-1; 7 positions agree with TRBD2. Germline V gene data show CDR1 as MNHEY and CDR2 as SMNVEV (reference sequence). The CDR3 is 16 amino acids. The trim removed 6 bases at V and 6 bases at J, leaving 14 bases unmatched. CDR3 nucleotide sequence: TGTGCCAGCAGACGCATTCTGGAACCGGGGGGCAATGAGCAGTTCTTC. Amino acids: CASRRILEPGGNEQFF.

Regarding this clone: This sample includes further DNA sequences coding for the same CDR3. This chain joins TRBV19 and TRBJ2-7, with 8 positions matching TRBD1. The CDR3 sequence is 14 residues long. V lost 1 base and J lost 4; bases outside the gene matches: 3. Germline V gene data show CDR1 as LNHDA and CDR2 as SQIVND (reference sequence). The CDR3 loop is CASSIGTGGYEQYF. The DNA of the CDR3 is TGTGCCAGTAGTATAGGTACAGGGGGGTACGAGCAGTACTTC. Combining the CDR3 with reference TRBV19 and TRBJ2-7 gives the whole variable domain DGGITQSPKYLFRKEGQNVTLSCEQNLNHDAMYWYRQDPGQGLRLIYYSQIVNDFQKGDIAEGYSVSREKKESFPLTVTSAQKNPTAFYLCASSIGTGGYEQYFGPGTRLTVT.

V gene TRBV5-4 combines with J gene TRBJ1-1; D is uncertain. The V end was cut by 2 bases, the J end by 5 bases, with 13 bases between. The CDR3 is made up of 14 amino acids. CDR1 is SGHNT, CDR2 YYREEE, per germline (reference sequence). CDR3 nucleotides: TGTGCCAGCAGCTTCTCCGGGAGGGAAACTGAAGCTTTCTTT. It is translated as CASSFSGRETEAFF.

The genes are TRBV5-6 and TRBJ1-6, with D possibly being TRBD1 (6 bases). V lost 7 bases, J lost 6 bases, and 17 bases lay in between. This CDR3 spans 15 amino acids. Looked up from germline, CDR1 is SGHDT and CDR2 is YYEEEE. DNA for the CDR3: TGTGCCAGCGGATACAGGGTTATTGGTAATTCACCCCTCCACTTT. As protein: CASGYRVIGNSPLHF.

This rearrangement joins TRBV18 to TRBJ2-2; 12 nucleotides agree with TRBD2. V was clipped by 2 bases and J by 7 bases; unmatched bases: 2. The CDR3 is 15 amino acids. Per germline, CDR1 KGHSH and CDR2 LQKENI. Here the CDR3 DNA reads TGTGCCAGCTCACCAGGACTAGCGGGGCTCGGGGAGCTGTTTTTT. Translating it yields CASSPGLAGLGELFF.

This clone was detected only once. The rearrangement joins TRBV19 to TRBJ2-1; 11 nucleotides agree with TRBD2. V lost 7 bases to trimming and J lost 4 bases; unmatched junction nucleotides: 6. The CDR3 runs 15 residues. CDR1 and CDR2 from the germline V gene are LNHDA and SQIVND (reference sequence). The CDR3 DNA reads as TGTGCCAGTACCCCGACTAGCGGGAATTACAATGAGCAGTTCTTC. Translation: CASTPTSGNYNEQFF. Together with reference TRBV19 and TRBJ2-1, the CDR3 gives the full variable domain: DGGITQSPKYLFRKEGQNVTLSCEQNLNHDAMYWYRQDPGQGLRLIYYSQIVNDFQKGDIAEGYSVSREKKESFPLTVTSAQKNPTAFYLCASTPTSGNYNEQFFGPGTRLTVL.

The chain recombines TRBV5-6 with TRBJ2-7; D is uncertain. Trimming took 1 base from V and 6 from J, leaving 14 bases between them. Germline V gene lookup returns CDR1 SGHDT and CDR2 YYEEEE. This CDR3 region has 14 residues. CDR3 DNA sequence: TGTGCCAGCAGCTTGACCAACAATCGGGCCGAGCAGTACTTC. Protein: CASSLTNNRAEQYF. Filled out from reference TRBV5-6 and TRBJ2-7, the complete variable domain reads DAGVTQSPTHLIKTRGQQVTLRCSPKSGHDTVSWYQQALGQGPQFIFQYYEEEERQRGNFPDRFSGHQFPNYSSELNVNALLLGDSALYLCASSLTNNRAEQYFGPGTRLTVT.

The chain has TRBV29-1 and TRBJ1-6; D remains unclear. CDR1 is SQVTM, CDR2 ANQGSEA, per germline. CDR3 length equals 10 residues. Between the trimmed V and J ends, which lost 7 bases and 9 bases, there was a span of 7 bases. This CDR3 reads CSDGVSPLHF. CDR3 DNA: TGCAGCGACGGGGTTTCACCCCTCCACTTT.

CDR3 nucleotides: TGTGCCAGCAGCTCGGAGGGGACAGGGGGTCGAGAGACCCAGTACTTC. Translated, it gives CASSSEGTGGRETQYF. The rearrangement uses TRBV7-2 and TRBJ2-5, with 11 bases identical to TRBD1. V lost 4 bases, J lost 4 bases, and 8 bases stayed unmatched. CDR1 SGHTA and CDR2 FQGNSA come from the germline V gene. This CDR3 has 16 amino acids.

The chain links TRBV4-1 to TRBJ1-3, with D perhaps TRBD1 (6 bases). Trimming pared 0 bases from V and 4 bases from J, leaving 13 bases between. The CDR3 has 16 amino acids. Germline values: CDR1 MGHRA, CDR2 YSYEKL. The DNA of the CDR3 is TGCGCCAGCAGCCAAGATGAGGGGGGATACGGAAACACCATATATTTT. Its translation is CASSQDEGGYGNTIYF.

This clone was found once. This CDR3 is CASSKDRGNQPQHF. CDR3 sequence (DNA): TGTGCCAGTAGTAAGGACAGGGGCAATCAGCCCCAGCATTTT. The V and J genes are TRBV19 and TRBJ1-5, with 8 bases lining up with TRBD1. This CDR3 spans 14 amino acids. Trimming removed 4 bases from V and 2 bases from J; junction bases left unmatched: 1. Per the germline V gene, CDR1 is LNHDA and CDR2 is SQIVND (reference sequence). The entire variable domain, with the rest obtained from reference TRBV19 and TRBJ1-5, is as follows: DGGITQSPKYLFRKEGQNVTLSCEQNLNHDAMYWYRQDPGQGLRLIYYSQIVNDFQKGDIAEGYSVSREKKESFPLTVTSAQKNPTAFYLCASSKDRGNQPQHFGDGTRLSIL.

The chain uses TRBV28 and TRBJ2-5; 9 nucleotides line up with TRBD2. The J segment lost 7 bases and the V segment lost 0 bases, leaving 9 bases of the junction unmatched. CDR1 and CDR2 from the germline V gene are MDHEN and SYDVKM. The CDR3 contains 16 residues. The CDR3 DNA is TGTGCCAGCAGTTTATGGCGGGGGGGCGGAGTGGGGACCCAGTACTTC. Translating it yields CASSLWRGGGVGTQYF.

The chain carries TRBV6-1 and TRBJ2-5; D may be TRBD1 (5 bases). CDR3 length: 15 amino acids. Germline lookup yields CDR1 MNHNS and CDR2 SASEGT. The V end lost 2 bases, the J end lost 2 bases, and 12 bases lay between the germline ends. The CDR3 sequence is CASSEITGKQETQYF. CDR3 DNA sequence: TGTGCCAGCAGTGAAATAACAGGAAAACAAGAGACCCAGTACTTC.

The chain links TRBV10-1 to TRBJ2-3; D perhaps matches TRBD1 (5 bases). The CDR3 sequence is 15 residues long. V lost 5 bases to trimming and J lost 2 bases, with 14 bases between them. Germline CDR1 WNHNN, CDR2 SYGVQD (reference sequence). The CDR3: CASSPSGILTDTQYF. DNA for the CDR3: TGCGCCAGCAGTCCCTCAGGGATCCTCACAGATACGCAGTATTTT.

This clone was found once. This chain connects TRBV18 to TRBJ1-4; no reliable D call. The length of the CDR3 is 17 residues. The V end was cut by 3 bases, the J end by 0 bases, with 14 bases between. In germline, CDR1 is KGHSH, CDR2 LQKENI. The CDR3 loop is CASSPPQLGATNEKLFF. CDR3 bases: TGTGCCAGCTCACCGCCCCAACTGGGAGCAACTAATGAAAAACTGTTTTTT.

The chain combines TRBV2 with TRBJ1-4; 8 bases align to TRBD1. J was trimmed by 5 bases and V by 4 bases; bases with no gene match: 6. Germline V gene lookup returns CDR1 SNHLY and CDR2 FYNNEI. The CDR3 runs 15 residues. The CDR3 DNA is TGTGCCAGCAGTGCGGCAGGGGGCAGCAATGAAAAACTGTTTTTT. It encodes CASSAAGGSNEKLFF.

This sequence joins TRBV18 and TRBJ2-3; TRBD2 aligns across 8 bases. CDR3 length: 15 residues. The germline V gene has CDR1 KGHSH and CDR2 LQKENI. The V segment lost 4 bases and the J segment 0 bases; nucleotides outside the gene matches: 3. The CDR3 sequence is CASSLRGASTDTQYF. In nucleotides, the CDR3 is TGTGCCAGCTCACTGCGGGGGGCTAGCACAGATACGCAGTATTTT.

CDR3 in DNA: TGTGCCAGCAGCCAACCAGGGACTAGCGGGGGTAAGGGGGAGCTGTTTTTT. Translated: CASSQPGTSGGKGELFF. The rearrangement joins TRBV4-2 to TRBJ2-2; 14 nucleotides match TRBD2. This CDR3 has 17 residues. The V segment lost 2 bases and the J segment 8 bases; nucleotides outside the gene matches: 7. Germline assignment: CDR1 LGHNA and CDR2 YNFKEQ.

The chain is built from TRBV5-4 and TRBJ1-6, with D possibly matching TRBD1 (5 bases). V shed 5 bases and J shed 7 bases, with 16 bases lying between them. Per germline, CDR1 SGHNT and CDR2 YYREEE (reference sequence). This CDR3 comprises 15 residues. This CDR3 is CASRSGREGNSPLHF. CDR3 sequence (DNA): TGTGCCAGCAGATCTGGCCGTGAGGGGAATTCACCCCTCCACTTT.

This chain joins TRBV14 and TRBJ1-3, with D maybe TRBD1 (6 bases). Germline loops: CDR1 SGHDN, CDR2 FVKESK. The CDR3 is made up of 14 amino acids. Trimming stripped 1 base from V and 2 bases from J, with 6 bases between. The DNA for the CDR3 is TGTGCCAGCAGCCAAGCAGGGGCTGGAAACACCATATATTTT. This sequence encodes CASSQAGAGNTIYF.

This chain joins TRBV4-1 and TRBJ1-5; 9 bases align to TRBD1. CDR1 is MGHRA, CDR2 YSYEKL, per germline. V was clipped by 0 bases and J by 7 bases; unmatched bases: 7. The CDR3 is 16 amino acids. As DNA, the CDR3 is TGCGCCAGCAGCCAAGATGGGACAGGGCCTCGGCAGCCCCAGCATTTT. Encoded protein: CASSQDGTGPRQPQHF.

The V gene is TRBV19, the J gene TRBJ1-2; D gene uncertain. Germline V gene data show CDR1 as LNHDA and CDR2 as SQIVND (reference sequence). This CDR3 has 14 amino acids. The V end lost 3 bases, the J end lost 5 bases, and 13 bases lay between the germline ends. The CDR3 loop is CASSIGGIEYGYTF. The CDR3 nucleotides read TGTGCCAGTAGTATCGGCGGAATAGAATATGGCTACACCTTC.